The 19 T cell receptor beta chains presented below share a single source sample, sequenced in a study of T-cell reconstitution after alpha-beta-depleted transplantation in children. A library of TCRbeta sequences, prepared with unique molecular identifiers, was generated. Via MiXCR, TCRdb re-called the PCR reads, giving one row per CDR3 protein. The sample carries approximately 99,000 distinct CDR3 sequences, roughly 6.1% recorded once. Sequenced here: PBMCs, mostly from graft donor cells, sampled 360 days after TCRalphabeta/CD19-depleted stem cell transplant. All receptors come from a male patient between 2 and 10 years old who had a stem cell transplant for acute lymphoblastic leukemia, so the T cells may come from the graft donor.

This clonotype was counted ten times or more. V is TRBV20-1 and J is TRBJ2-3; tentative D call: TRBD2 (6 bases). V was cut by 2 bases and J by 1 base, with 10 bases left in between. The germline gives CDR1 DFQATT, CDR2 SNEGSKA (reference sequence). The CDR3 contains 14 residues. The CDR3 DNA reads TGCAGTGCTAGAAAACTAGCCCGCACAGATACGCAGTATTTT. Translation: CSARKLARTDTQYF.

The table lists this clonotype with many counts. The V call is TRBV2, the J call TRBJ2-5; 8 nucleotides agree with TRBD1. V shed 4 bases and J 4 bases; nucleotides not matched to a gene: 8. Looked up from germline, CDR1 is SNHLY and CDR2 is FYNNEI. The length of the CDR3 is 15 residues. The CDR3 bases are TGTGCCAGCAGTGTGGGCAGGGGGACAGGAGAGACCCAGTACTTC. Its protein product is CASSVGRGTGETQYF.

This clonotype was seen more than once but under ten times. This rearrangement joins TRBV28 to TRBJ1-2; D uncertain. The length of the CDR3 is 14 residues. V was trimmed by 3 bases and J by 1 base, leaving 9 bases between them. Germline V gives CDR1 MDHEN, CDR2 SYDVKM. The CDR3 reads CASSFGGDNYGYTF. The CDR3 region has the DNA TGTGCCAGCAGTTTCGGTGGAGATAACTATGGCTACACCTTC.

This clonotype was found many times. V usage is TRBV4-2 and J usage is TRBJ2-1; no definite D call. Germline CDR1 is LGHNA and CDR2 is YNFKEQ. Trimming took 7 bases from V and 3 from J, leaving 7 bases between them. The CDR3 spans 12 residues. CDR3 loop: CASNLDYNEQFF. As DNA, the CDR3 is TGTGCCAGCAACCTGGACTACAATGAGCAGTTCTTC.

This clonotype was detected ten times or more. This chain links TRBV7-3 with TRBJ1-2; possible D gene TRBD1, 5 bases. The CDR3 sequence is 15 residues long. The germline gives CDR1 SGHTA, CDR2 FQGTGA. V lost 1 base to trimming and J lost 2 bases, with 11 bases between them. CDR3 sequence (DNA): TGTGCCAGCAGCTTAATTGGGGGAACCAACTATGGCTACACCTTC. Encoded protein: CASSLIGGTNYGYTF.

This clonotype was detected ten times or more. CDR3 protein: CSAREAGDYEQYF. The CDR3, as DNA: TGCAGTGCTAGAGAAGCGGGAGACTACGAGCAGTACTTC. The chain joins TRBV20-1 to TRBJ2-7, with TRBD2 matching 8 bases. This CDR3 has 13 residues. CDR1 DFQATT and CDR2 SNEGSKA come from the germline V gene (reference sequence). Losses at the gene ends were 0 bases for V and 3 bases for J; bases not matched to a gene: 1.

This clonotype was found a few times. The V gene is TRBV27, the J gene TRBJ2-7; 12 bases match TRBD2. Germline-derived CDR1 and CDR2 are MNHEY and SMNVEV (reference sequence). The J segment lost 7 bases and the V segment lost 2 bases, leaving 6 bases of the junction unmatched. The CDR3 has 15 residues. The CDR3 DNA reads TGTGCCAGCAGTTTAGGGCTAGCGGGAGGGGAAGAGCAGTACTTC. Protein: CASSLGLAGGEEQYF.

This clonotype was detected a few times. The V and J genes are TRBV20-1 and TRBJ2-3; no definite D call. V lost 5 bases and J lost 0, with 12 bases in between. The CDR3 is 14 amino acids. In germline, CDR1 is DFQATT, CDR2 SNEGSKA (reference sequence). The DNA of the CDR3 is TGCAGTGCTGGCAGGCGGTTAAGCACAGATACGCAGTATTTT. Residues: CSAGRRLSTDTQYF.

This clonotype was detected a few times. The V and J genes are TRBV6-1 and TRBJ2-2, with 10 bases aligning to TRBD2. CDR1 and CDR2 (germline): MNHNS, SASEGT. With 6 bases clipped from V and 4 bases from J, the junction kept 11 bases outside the gene matches. CDR3 length: 17 amino acids. The CDR3 is CASSIFWKRGGTGELFF. The CDR3 nucleotides read TGTGCCAGCAGCATCTTCTGGAAGCGGGGGGGCACCGGGGAGCTGTTTTTT.

This clonotype has ten or more counts. This rearrangement joins TRBV29-1 to TRBJ1-3; TRBD1 matches 7 bases. The CDR3 is 13 amino acids. V was clipped by 5 bases and J by 6 bases; unmatched bases: 7. The V gene's germline CDR1 is SQVTM and CDR2 ANQGSEA. The CDR3, as DNA: TGCAGCGTTCGCAGACAGGGAGCAAACACCATATATTTT. Its protein is CSVRRQGANTIYF.

This clonotype was seen a few times. The rearrangement uses TRBV19 and TRBJ2-2; 9 nucleotides match TRBD1. The V segment lost 11 bases and the J segment 3 bases; nucleotides outside the gene matches: 4. Germline loops: CDR1 LNHDA, CDR2 SQIVND (reference sequence). The CDR3 has 13 amino acids. In nucleotides, the CDR3 is TGTGCCGGTACAGGGGGCGACACCGGGGAGCTGTTTTTT. As protein: CAGTGGDTGELFF.

This clonotype was observed a few times. The rearrangement uses TRBV5-5 and TRBJ1-3; a possible D gene is TRBD1 (6 bases). Trimming took off 3 bases at V and 4 bases at J, with 14 bases between the two ends. Germline V gene lookup returns CDR1 SGHKS and CDR2 YYEKEE (reference sequence). The CDR3 consists of 15 residues. CDR3 loop: CASSSQGNGGNTIYF. The CDR3 DNA reads as TGTGCCAGCAGCTCTCAGGGGAATGGCGGAAACACCATATATTTT.

This clonotype was seen ten or more times. The rearrangement uses TRBV6-5 and TRBJ1-5; possible D gene TRBD1, 5 bases. CDR3 size: 14 residues. Germline V gene lookup returns CDR1 MNHEY and CDR2 SVGAGI. Deletions cut 6 bases from V and 9 bases from J, with 18 bases between. The chain's CDR3 is CASRPSVQRGPQHF. In DNA, the CDR3 is TGTGCCAGCAGACCCAGCGTACAGAGGGGGCCCCAGCATTTT.

The table lists this clonotype with many counts. The chain uses TRBV29-1 and TRBJ1-4, with 8 bases fitting TRBD1. Germline V gives CDR1 SQVTM, CDR2 ANQGSEA. Trimming removed 6 bases from V and 5 bases from J; junction bases left unmatched: 17. This CDR3 region has 17 residues. The CDR3 here is CSVDQAGGDLENEKLFF. In DNA, the CDR3 is TGCAGCGTGGATCAGGCAGGGGGCGACCTGGAGAATGAAAAACTGTTTTTT.

There are many counts of this clonotype. The V and J genes are TRBV13 and TRBJ2-7; TRBD2 aligns across 8 bases. This CDR3 spans 12 amino acids. V gave up 5 bases and J gave up 7 bases; unmatched junction bases: 4. From germline, CDR1 is PRHDT and CDR2 FYEKMQ (reference sequence). This CDR3 is CASSRTSWEQYF. In DNA form, the CDR3 reads TGTGCCAGCAGCCGGACTAGCTGGGAGCAGTACTTC.

Details on this clonotype: A much larger clone sits a single nucleotide away, making a read error possible. This chain connects TRBV3-1 to TRBJ2-5; weak D call: TRBD1 (6 bases). This CDR3 region has 16 residues. From germline, CDR1 is LGHDT and CDR2 YNNKEL (reference sequence). DNA for the CDR3: TGTGCCAACAGCCAAATCCACGACAGGACCCAAGAGACCCAGTACTTC. It specifies CANSQIHDRTQETQYF.

This clonotype was picked up many times. CDR3 bases: TGCAGTGCCCTACCCGGCGGGTATAACTATGGCTACACCTTC. It is translated as CSALPGGYNYGYTF. The chain is built from TRBV20-1 and TRBJ1-2, with D unresolved. This CDR3 is built from 14 residues. CDR1 DFQATT and CDR2 SNEGSKA come from the germline V gene (reference sequence). V lost 6 bases, J lost 1 base, and 15 bases lay in between.

This clonotype was observed a few times. The chain uses TRBV4-3 and TRBJ2-2; D might be TRBD1 (5 bases). V was shortened by 4 bases and J by 3 bases, with 21 bases between the two germline ends. The CDR3 is 18 amino acids. Per germline, CDR1 LGHNA and CDR2 YSLEER. The CDR3 coding sequence is TGCGCCAGCAGCCTAGGCCCTATGACAGACCGATACACCGGGGAGCTGTTTTTT. It encodes CASSLGPMTDRYTGELFF.

At least ten counts were recorded for this clonotype. CDR3: CASSYDTGISYEQYF. The CDR3 region has the DNA TGTGCCAGCAGTTACGACACCGGGATCTCCTACGAGCAGTACTTC. The chain links TRBV6-5 to TRBJ2-7; a weak D match, TRBD2 (5 bases). The CDR3 runs to 15 residues. Germline V CDR1 and CDR2: MNHEY, SVGAGI. V lost 2 bases, J lost 0 bases, and 11 bases lay in between.